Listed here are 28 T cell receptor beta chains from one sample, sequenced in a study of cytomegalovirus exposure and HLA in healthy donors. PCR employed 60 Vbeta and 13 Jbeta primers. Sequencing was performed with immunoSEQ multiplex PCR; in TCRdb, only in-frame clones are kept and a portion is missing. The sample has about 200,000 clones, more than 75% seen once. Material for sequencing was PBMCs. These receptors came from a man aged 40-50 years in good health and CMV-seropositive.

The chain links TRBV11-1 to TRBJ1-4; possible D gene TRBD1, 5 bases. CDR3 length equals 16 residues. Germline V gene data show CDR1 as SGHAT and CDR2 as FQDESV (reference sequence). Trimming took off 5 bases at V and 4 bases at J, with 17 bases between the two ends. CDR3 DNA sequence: TGTGCCAGCAGCCCGCGCCAGGGAAAAGATAATGAAAAACTGTTTTTT. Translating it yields CASSPRQGKDNEKLFF.

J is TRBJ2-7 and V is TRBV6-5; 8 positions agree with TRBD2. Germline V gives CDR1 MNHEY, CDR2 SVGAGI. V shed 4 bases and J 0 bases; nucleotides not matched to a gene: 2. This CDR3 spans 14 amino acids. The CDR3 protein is CASSLTSGSYEQYF. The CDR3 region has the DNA TGTGCCAGCAGTTTAACTAGCGGCTCCTACGAGCAGTACTTC.

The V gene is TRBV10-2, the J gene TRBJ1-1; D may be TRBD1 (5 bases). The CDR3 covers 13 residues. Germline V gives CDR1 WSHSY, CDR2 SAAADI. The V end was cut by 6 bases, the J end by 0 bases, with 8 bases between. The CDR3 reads CASRAGMNTEAFF. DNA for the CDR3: TGCGCCAGCAGGGCAGGGATGAACACTGAAGCTTTCTTT.

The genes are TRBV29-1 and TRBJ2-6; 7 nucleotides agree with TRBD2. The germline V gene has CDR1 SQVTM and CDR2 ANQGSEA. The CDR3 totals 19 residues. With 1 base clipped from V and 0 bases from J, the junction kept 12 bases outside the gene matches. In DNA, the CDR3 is TGCAGCGTTGAAGGTTGGAGCAGGGACTATGTCTCTGGGGCCAACGTCCTGACTTTC. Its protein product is CSVEGWSRDYVSGANVLTF. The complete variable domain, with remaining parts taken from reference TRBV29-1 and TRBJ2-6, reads SAVISQKPSRDICQRGTSLTIQCQVDSQVTMMFWYRQQPGQSLTLIATANQGSEATYESGFVIDKFPISRPNLTFSTLTVSNMSPEDSSIYLCSVEGWSRDYVSGANVLTFGAGSRLTVL.

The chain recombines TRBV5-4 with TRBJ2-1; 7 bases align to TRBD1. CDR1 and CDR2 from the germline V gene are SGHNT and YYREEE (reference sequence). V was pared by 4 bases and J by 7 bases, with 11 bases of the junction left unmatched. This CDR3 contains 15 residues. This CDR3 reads CASSAIGGRGNEQFF. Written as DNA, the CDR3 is TGTGCCAGCAGCGCGATAGGGGGCCGGGGAAATGAGCAGTTCTTC.

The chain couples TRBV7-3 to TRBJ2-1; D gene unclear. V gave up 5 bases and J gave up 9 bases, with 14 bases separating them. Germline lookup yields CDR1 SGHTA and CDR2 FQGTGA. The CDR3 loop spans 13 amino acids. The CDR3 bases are TGTGCCAGCAGCCCCCCGAGTGGTCTTGAGCAGTTCTTC. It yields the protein CASSPPSGLEQFF.

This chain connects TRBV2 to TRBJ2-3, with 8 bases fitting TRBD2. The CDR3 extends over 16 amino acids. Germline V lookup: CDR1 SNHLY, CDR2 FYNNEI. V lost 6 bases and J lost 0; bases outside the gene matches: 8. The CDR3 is CASRGRTSPSTDTQYF. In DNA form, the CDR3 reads TGTGCCAGCAGGGGAAGGACTAGCCCTAGCACAGATACGCAGTATTTT.

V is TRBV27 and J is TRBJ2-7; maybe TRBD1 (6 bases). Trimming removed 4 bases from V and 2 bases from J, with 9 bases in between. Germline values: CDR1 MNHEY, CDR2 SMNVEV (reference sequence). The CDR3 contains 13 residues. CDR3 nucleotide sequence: TGTGCCAGCAGTTCAGGGGTCACCTACGAGCAGTACTTC. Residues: CASSSGVTYEQYF.

The CDR3 DNA reads TGTGCCTGGATACGAGTATCTAGTCCTGATACGCAGTATTTT. Its protein product is CAWIRVSSPDTQYF. The rearrangement uses TRBV30 and TRBJ2-3; D remains ambiguous. This CDR3 is built from 14 residues. Trimming removed 4 bases from V and 6 bases from J, with 17 bases in between. CDR1 and CDR2 (germline): GTSNPN, SVGIG (reference sequence).

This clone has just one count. CDR3: CASSYSGQGRAPQHF. In nucleotides, the CDR3 is TGTGCCAGCAGTTACTCTGGACAGGGTCGAGCGCCCCAGCATTTT. The chain joins TRBV6-5 to TRBJ1-5; 8 bases are shared with TRBD1. The CDR3 is made up of 15 amino acids. V was clipped by 0 bases and J by 9 bases; unmatched bases: 7. Germline lookup yields CDR1 MNHEY and CDR2 SVGAGI.

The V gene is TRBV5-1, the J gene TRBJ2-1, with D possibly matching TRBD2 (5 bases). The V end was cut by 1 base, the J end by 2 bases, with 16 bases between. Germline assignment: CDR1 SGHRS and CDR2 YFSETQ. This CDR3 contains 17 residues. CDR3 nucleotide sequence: TGCGCCAGCAGCTTGTTCCCTGGGAGTAACGCCTACAATGAGCAGTTCTTC. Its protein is CASSLFPGSNAYNEQFF. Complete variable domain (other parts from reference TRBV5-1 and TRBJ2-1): KAGVTQTPRYLIKTRGQQVTLSCSPISGHRSVSWYQQTPGQGLQFLFEYFSETQRNKGNFPGRFSGRQFSNSRSEMNVSTLELGDSALYLCASSLFPGSNAYNEQFFGPGTRLTVL.

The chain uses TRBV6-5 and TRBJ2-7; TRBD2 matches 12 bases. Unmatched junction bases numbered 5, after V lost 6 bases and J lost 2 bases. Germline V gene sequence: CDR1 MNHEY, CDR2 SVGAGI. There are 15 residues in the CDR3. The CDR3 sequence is CASSPLAGGPYEQYV. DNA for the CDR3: TGTGCCAGCAGCCCCCTAGCGGGAGGGCCCTACGAGCAGTACGTC.

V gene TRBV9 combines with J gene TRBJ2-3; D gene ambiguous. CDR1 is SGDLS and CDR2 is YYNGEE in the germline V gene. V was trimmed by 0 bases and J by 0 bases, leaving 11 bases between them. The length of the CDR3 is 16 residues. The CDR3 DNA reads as TGTGCCAGCAGCGTAGATGCTAGGCCTAGCACAGATACGCAGTATTTT. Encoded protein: CASSVDARPSTDTQYF. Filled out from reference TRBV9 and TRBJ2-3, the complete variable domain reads DSGVTQTPKHLITATGQRVTLRCSPRSGDLSVYWYQQSLDQGLQFLIQYYNGEERAKGNILERFSAQQFPDLHSELNLSSLELGDSALYFCASSVDARPSTDTQYFGPGTRLTVL.

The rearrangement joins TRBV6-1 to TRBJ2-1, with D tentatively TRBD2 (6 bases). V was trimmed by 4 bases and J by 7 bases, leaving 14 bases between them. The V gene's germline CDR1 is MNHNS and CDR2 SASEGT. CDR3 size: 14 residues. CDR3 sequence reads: CASSARDFRNEQFF. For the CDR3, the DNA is TGTGCCAGCAGTGCCCGGGACTTTCGGAATGAGCAGTTCTTC.

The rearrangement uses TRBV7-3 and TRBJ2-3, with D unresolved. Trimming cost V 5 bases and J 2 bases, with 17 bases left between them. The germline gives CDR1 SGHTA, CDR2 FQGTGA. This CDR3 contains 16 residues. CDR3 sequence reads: CASSPSRSSLTDTQYF. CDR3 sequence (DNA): TGTGCCAGCAGCCCGTCACGGAGCTCACTCACAGATACGCAGTATTTT.

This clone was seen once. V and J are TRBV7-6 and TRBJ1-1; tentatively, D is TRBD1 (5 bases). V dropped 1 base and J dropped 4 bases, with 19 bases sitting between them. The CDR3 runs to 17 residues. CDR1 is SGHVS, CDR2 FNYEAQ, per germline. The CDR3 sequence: CASSLGSGGFRSTEAFF. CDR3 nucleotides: TGTGCCAGCAGCTTAGGATCCGGGGGGTTTAGGAGCACTGAAGCTTTCTTT. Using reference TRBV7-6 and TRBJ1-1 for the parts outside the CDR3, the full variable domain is GAGVSQSPRYKVTKRGQDVALRCDPISGHVSLYWYRQALGQGPEFLTYFNYEAQQDKSGLPNDRFSAERPEGSISTLTIQRTEQRDSAMYRCASSLGSGGFRSTEAFFGQGTRLTVV.

This CDR3 reads CASSLAGGADTQYF. Here the CDR3 DNA reads TGTGCCAGCAGCTTGGCGGGGGGCGCAGATACGCAGTATTTT. The J gene is TRBJ2-3, the V gene TRBV5-4, with D possibly being TRBD2 (7 bases). CDR1 is SGHNT and CDR2 is YYREEE in the germline V gene (reference sequence). This CDR3 is built from 14 residues. V shed 0 bases and J shed 4 bases, with 9 bases lying between them.

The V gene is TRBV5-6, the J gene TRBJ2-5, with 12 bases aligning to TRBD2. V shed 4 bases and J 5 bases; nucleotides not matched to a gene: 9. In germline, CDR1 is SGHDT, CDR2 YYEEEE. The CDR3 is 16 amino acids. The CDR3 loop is CASSARLAGVVETQYF. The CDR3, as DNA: TGTGCCAGCAGCGCACGACTAGCGGGAGTGGTGGAGACCCAGTACTTC.

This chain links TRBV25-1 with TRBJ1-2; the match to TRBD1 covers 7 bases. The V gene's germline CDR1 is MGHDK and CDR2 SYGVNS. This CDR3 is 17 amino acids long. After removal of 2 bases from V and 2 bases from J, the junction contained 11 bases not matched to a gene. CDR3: CASSEVRGGAKNYGYTF. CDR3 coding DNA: TGTGCCAGCAGTGAAGTTAGAGGGGGCGCGAAGAACTATGGCTACACCTTC.

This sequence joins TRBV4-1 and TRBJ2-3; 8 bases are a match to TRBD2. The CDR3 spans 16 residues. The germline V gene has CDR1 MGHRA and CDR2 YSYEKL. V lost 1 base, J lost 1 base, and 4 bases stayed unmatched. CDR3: CASSQAGTSGTDTQYF. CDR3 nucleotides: TGCGCCAGCAGCCAAGCCGGGACTAGTGGCACAGATACGCAGTATTTT.

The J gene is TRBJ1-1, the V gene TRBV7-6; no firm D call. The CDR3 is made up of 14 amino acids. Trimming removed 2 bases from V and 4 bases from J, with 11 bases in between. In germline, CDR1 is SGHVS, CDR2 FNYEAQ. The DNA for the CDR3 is TGTGCCAGCAGCTTAAATTCTTGGAGCACTGAAGCTTTCTTT. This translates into CASSLNSWSTEAFF.

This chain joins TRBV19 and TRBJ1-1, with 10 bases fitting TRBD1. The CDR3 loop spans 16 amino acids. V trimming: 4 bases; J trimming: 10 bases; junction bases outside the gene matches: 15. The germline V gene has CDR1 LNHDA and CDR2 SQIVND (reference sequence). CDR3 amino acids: CASSTPGDRGGRTAFF. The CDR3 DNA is TGTGCCAGTAGTACTCCGGGGGACAGGGGAGGTCGTACAGCTTTCTTT.

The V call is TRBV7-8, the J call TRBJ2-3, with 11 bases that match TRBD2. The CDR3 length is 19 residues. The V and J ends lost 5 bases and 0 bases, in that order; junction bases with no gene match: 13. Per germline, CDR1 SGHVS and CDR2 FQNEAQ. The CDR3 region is CASSPLSSGRPASTDTQYF. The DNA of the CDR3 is TGTGCCAGCAGCCCTCTGTCTAGCGGGAGGCCCGCTAGCACAGATACGCAGTATTTT. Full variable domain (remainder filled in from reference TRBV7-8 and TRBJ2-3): GAGVSQSPRYKVAKRGQDVALRCDPISGHVSLFWYQQALGQGPEFLTYFQNEAQLDKSGLPSDRFFAERPEGSVSTLKIQRTQQEDSAVYLCASSPLSSGRPASTDTQYFGPGTRLTVL.

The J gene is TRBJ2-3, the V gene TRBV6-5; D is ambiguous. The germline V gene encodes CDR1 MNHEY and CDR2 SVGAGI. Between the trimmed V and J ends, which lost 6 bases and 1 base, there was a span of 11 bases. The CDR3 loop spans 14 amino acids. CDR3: CASSPFVGTDTQYF. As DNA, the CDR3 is TGTGCCAGCAGCCCCTTCGTCGGCACAGATACGCAGTATTTT.

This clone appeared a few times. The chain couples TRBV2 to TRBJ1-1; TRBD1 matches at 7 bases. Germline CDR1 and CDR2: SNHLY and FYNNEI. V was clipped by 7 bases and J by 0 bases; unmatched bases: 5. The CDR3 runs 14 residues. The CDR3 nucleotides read TGTGCCAGCATTCGACAGGGTGTGAACACTGAAGCTTTCTTT. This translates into CASIRQGVNTEAFF.

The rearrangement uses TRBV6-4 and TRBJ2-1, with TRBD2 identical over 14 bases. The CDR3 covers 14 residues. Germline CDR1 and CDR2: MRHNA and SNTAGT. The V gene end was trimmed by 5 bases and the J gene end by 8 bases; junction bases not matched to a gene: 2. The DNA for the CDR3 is TGTGCCAGCAGTCGACTAGCGGGGGGGGATGAGCAGTTCTTC. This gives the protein CASSRLAGGDEQFF.

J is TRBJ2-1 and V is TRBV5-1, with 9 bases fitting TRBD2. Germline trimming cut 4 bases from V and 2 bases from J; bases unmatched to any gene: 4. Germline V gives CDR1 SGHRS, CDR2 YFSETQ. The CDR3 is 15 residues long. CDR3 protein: CASSIAGATYNEQFF. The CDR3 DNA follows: TGCGCCAGCAGCATAGCGGGAGCTACCTACAATGAGCAGTTCTTC.

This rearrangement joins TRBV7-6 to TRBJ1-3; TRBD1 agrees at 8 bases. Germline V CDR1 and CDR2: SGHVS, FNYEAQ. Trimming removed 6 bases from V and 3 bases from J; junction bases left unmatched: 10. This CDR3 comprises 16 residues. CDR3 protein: CASSPSTGGVGNTIYF. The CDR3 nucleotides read TGTGCCAGCAGTCCATCTACAGGGGGAGTTGGAAACACCATATATTTT.